This TCR beta chain was sequenced in a study of T-cell reconstitution after alpha-beta-depleted transplantation in children. This clonotype was seen repeatedly, ten times or more. Unique molecular identifiers were used in preparing the TCRbeta library. TCRdb reanalysed the PCR reads using MiXCR and keeps one entry per CDR3 protein. The table includes approximately 640,000 distinct CDR3 sequences, around 17% detected once. The germline V and J ends were trimmed by 3 bases and 0 bases, with 12 bases remaining between them. CDR1 is DFQATT and CDR2 is SNEGSKA in the germline V gene (reference sequence). CDR3 length: 15 amino acids.

The chain recombines TRBV20-1 with TRBJ1-5; perhaps TRBD1 as D (5 bases). This clonotype was sampled from a human donor who donated a stem cell graft to a child with acute myeloid leukemia. The starting material was PBMCs from the stem cell graft donor, obtained from the stem cell graft. The CDR3 coding sequence is TGCAGTGCTAGGGGGACGTTTTATAGCAATCAGCCCCAGCATTTT. It codes for CSARGTFYSNQPQHF.